Sequencing of this T cell receptor beta chain was carried out in a study of T cell responses to AZD1222 COVID-19 vaccine. Study-level results: The donor group comprised mostly white British people and more females; the analysis possibly underestimated clonal diversity.

Assay: immunoSEQ multiplex PCR; the TCRdb copy retains only in-frame clones and omits some. The table has approximately 90,000 clones, about 88% seen once. Only one count was recorded for this clone. Antigen specificity is unknown. The sequencing here drew on peripheral blood, taken on day 0 of AZD1222 vaccination. The source of this sequence is an adult in good health.

This CDR3 is CASSADRVTNTGELFF. The CDR3 DNA is TGTGCCAGCAGTGCTGACAGGGTGACAAACACCGGGGAGCTGTTTTTT. The gene calls are TRBV2 and TRBJ2-2, with TRBD1 matching 7 bases. The junction had 7 bases not matched to a gene; V was cut back by 4 bases and J by 2 bases. This CDR3 spans 16 amino acids. CDR1 and CDR2 from the germline V gene are SNHLY and FYNNEI.